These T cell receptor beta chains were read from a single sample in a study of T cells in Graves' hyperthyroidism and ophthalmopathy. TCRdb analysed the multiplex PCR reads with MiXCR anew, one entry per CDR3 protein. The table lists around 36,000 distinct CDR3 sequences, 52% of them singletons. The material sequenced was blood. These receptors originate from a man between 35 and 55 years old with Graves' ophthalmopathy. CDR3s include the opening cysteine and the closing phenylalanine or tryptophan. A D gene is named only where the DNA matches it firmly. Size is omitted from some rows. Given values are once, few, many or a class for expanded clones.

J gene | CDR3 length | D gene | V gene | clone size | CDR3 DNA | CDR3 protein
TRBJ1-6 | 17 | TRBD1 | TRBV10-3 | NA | TGTGCCATCAGTGACTCGCCCGGGACAGGGAATAATTCACCCCTCCACTTT | CAISDSPGTGNNSPLHF
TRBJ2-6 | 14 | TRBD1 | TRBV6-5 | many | TGTGCCAGCAGTTACACGGGACAGGTCAACGTCCTGACTTTC | CASSYTGQVNVLTF
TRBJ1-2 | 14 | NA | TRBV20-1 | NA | TGCAGTGCCAGCGGGAGTCAAGATTTCTATGGCTACACCTTC | CSASGSQDFYGYTF
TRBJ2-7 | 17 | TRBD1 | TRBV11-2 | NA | TGTGCCAGCAGCTTAGGGGCGACAGGGTGGGGTTCTGACGAGCAGTACTTC | CASSLGATGWGSDEQYF
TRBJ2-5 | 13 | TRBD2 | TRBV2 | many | TGTGCCAGCAGCACACTAGCGGAAGAGACCCAGTACTTC | CASSTLAEETQYF
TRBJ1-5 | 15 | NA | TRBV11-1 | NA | TGTGCCAGCAGCTTAGAGCGGGTAGAAGGAGAGACCCAGCATTTT | CASSLERVEGETQHF
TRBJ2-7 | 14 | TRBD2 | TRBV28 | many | TGTGCCAGCAGTCTACCGGGACTAGCGGGAGCGGGGTACTTC | CASSLPGLAGAGYF
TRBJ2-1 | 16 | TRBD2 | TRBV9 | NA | TGTGCCAGCAGCGTGGCCGCGGGACTAGAATACAATGAGCAGTTCTTC | CASSVAAGLEYNEQFF
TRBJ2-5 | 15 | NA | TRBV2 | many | TGTGCCAGCAGTGAAACCCGGGGAACTAAAGAGACCCAGTACTTC | CASSETRGTKETQYF
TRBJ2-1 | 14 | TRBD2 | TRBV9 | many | TGTGCCAGCAGCGCCAGGACTAGAGCCCCTGAGCAGTTCTTC | CASSARTRAPEQFF
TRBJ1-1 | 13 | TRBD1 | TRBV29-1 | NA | TGCAGCGTTAAGGGACAGGGAGCCACTGAAGCTTTCTTT | CSVKGQGATEAFF
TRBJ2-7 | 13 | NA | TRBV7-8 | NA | TGTGCCAGCAGCTTTTACAGGGACTACGAGCAGTACTTC | CASSFYRDYEQYF
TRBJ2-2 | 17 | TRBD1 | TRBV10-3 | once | TGTGCCATCAGTGAGACCCAGACAGGGGAGCGCACCGGGGAGCTGTTTTTT | CAISETQTGERTGELFF
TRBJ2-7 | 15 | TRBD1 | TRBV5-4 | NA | TGTGCCAGCAGCTTTGGGACAGACCTCTCCTACGAGCAGTACTTC | CASSFGTDLSYEQYF
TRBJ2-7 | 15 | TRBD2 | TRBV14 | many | TGTGCCAGCAGCCCGTGGGGCGGGAGACGATACGAGCAGTACTTC | CASSPWGGRRYEQYF
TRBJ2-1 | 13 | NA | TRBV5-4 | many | TGTGCCAGCAGCACCCGTAGCGAGAATGAGCAGTTCTTC | CASSTRSENEQFF
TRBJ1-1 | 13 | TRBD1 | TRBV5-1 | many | TGCGCCAGCAGCCCAGGGGGCGCGGGTGAAGCTTTCTTT | CASSPGGAGEAFF
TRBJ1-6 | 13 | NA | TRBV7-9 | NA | TGTGCCAGCAGCCAGGTTGAGGGTTCACCCCTCCACTTT | CASSQVEGSPLHF
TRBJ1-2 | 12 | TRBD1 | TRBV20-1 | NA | TGCAGTGCTAGACTTGGGACAGTCGGCTACACCTTC | CSARLGTVGYTF
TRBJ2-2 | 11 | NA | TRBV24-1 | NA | TGTGCCACCAGTGACGCCGGGGAGCTGTTTTTT | CATSDAGELFF
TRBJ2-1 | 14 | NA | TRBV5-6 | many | TGTGCCAGCAGCTTGGGTAGCTCCTACAATGAGCAGTTCTTC | CASSLGSSYNEQFF
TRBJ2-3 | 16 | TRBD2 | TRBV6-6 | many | TGTGCCAGCAGCAAGGGACTAGCGGGGGCCCTAGATACGCAGTATTTT | CASSKGLAGALDTQYF
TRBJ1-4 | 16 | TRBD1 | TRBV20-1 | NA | TGCAGTGCCAGCAGAATATCCGGGACAGGGGACGAAAAACTGTTTTTT | CSASRISGTGDEKLFF
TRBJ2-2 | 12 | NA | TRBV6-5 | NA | TGTGCCAGCAGTCAGAGAGGAAGCGCGCTGTTTTTT | CASSQRGSALFF
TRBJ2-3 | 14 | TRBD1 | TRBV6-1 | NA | TGTGCCAGCAGTAAGGGACAGGGGTCGTATACGCAGTATTTT | CASSKGQGSYTQYF
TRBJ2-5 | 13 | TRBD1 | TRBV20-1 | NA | TGCAGTGCCCCGGGACAGGGGCAAGAGACCCAGTACTTC | CSAPGQGQETQYF
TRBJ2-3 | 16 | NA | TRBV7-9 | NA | TGTGCCAGCGGCCCCTTTGGGGGACGTACAACAGATACGCAGTATTTT | CASGPFGGRTTDTQYF
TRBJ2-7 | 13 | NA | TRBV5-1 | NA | TGCGCCAGCAGCTTAGGGACTGGTCACGAGCAGTACTTT | CASSLGTGHEQYF
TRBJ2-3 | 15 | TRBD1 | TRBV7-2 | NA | TGTGCCAGCAGCTTCGGACAGGGGGCTGTAGATACGCAGTATTTT | CASSFGQGAVDTQYF
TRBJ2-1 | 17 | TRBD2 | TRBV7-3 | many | TGTGCCAGCAGCTTAGGGTCTAGCGGGAGGGGGTCCAATGAGCAGTTCTTC | CASSLGSSGRGSNEQFF
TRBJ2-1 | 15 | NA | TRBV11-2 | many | TGTGCCAGCAGCTCACCCCTTCGGACCAGGGATGAGCAGTTCTTC | CASSSPLRTRDEQFF
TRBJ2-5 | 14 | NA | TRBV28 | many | TGTGCCAGCAGTTTCAAGGGCCACCAAGAGACCCAGTACTTC | CASSFKGHQETQYF
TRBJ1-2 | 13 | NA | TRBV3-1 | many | TGTGCCAGCAGCCAAGGTTCCCTCTATGGCTACACCTTC | CASSQGSLYGYTF
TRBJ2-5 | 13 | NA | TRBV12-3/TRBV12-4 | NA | TGTGCCAGCAGTTTTCTGGGTTCAGAGACCCAGTACTTC | CASSFLGSETQYF
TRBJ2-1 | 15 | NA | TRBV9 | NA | TGTGCCAGCAGCTCCCAGGGGAGCGGCTCGGATGAGCAGTTCTTC | CASSSQGSGSDEQFF
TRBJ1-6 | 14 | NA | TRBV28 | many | TGTGCCAGCAGTTTTCAGGGGCCAAATTCACCCCTCCACTTT | CASSFQGPNSPLHF
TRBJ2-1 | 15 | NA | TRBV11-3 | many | TGTGCCAGCAGCTCGCCCGGACAGACCTACAATGAGCAGTTCTTC | CASSSPGQTYNEQFF
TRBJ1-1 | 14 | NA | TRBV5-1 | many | TGCGCCAGCAGCTCCGGACTCCCCGGCACTGAAGCTTTCTTT | CASSSGLPGTEAFF
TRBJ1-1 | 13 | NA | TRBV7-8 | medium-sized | TGTGCTACGCTAACCGGAATGAACACTGAAGCTTTCTTT | CATLTGMNTEAFF
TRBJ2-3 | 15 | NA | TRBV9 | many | TGTGCCAGCAGCGTAGCCGGGACTTACACAGATACGCAGTATTTT | CASSVAGTYTDTQYF
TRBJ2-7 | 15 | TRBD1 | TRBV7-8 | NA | TGTGCCAGCAACGACAGGGTGGGCGAGTTCGGGGAGCAGTACTTC | CASNDRVGEFGEQYF
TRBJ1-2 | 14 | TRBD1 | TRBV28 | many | TGTGCCAGCACACGGACAGGGGAGGACTATGGCTACACCTTC | CASTRTGEDYGYTF
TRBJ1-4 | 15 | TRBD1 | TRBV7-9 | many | TGTGCCAGCAGCCCGGGACAGACAACTAATGAAAAACTGTTTTTT | CASSPGQTTNEKLFF